Described below is a single T cell receptor (beta chain) sequence and its context. This record belongs to a study of blood T cell repertoires in COVID-19. As for the study in general: Sites in the United States, Italy and Spain provided acute and convalescent COVID-19 samples. PBMCs, B-cell-depleted T cells, or T cells were the source of the cDNA or gDNA that made up the material.

Authors' analysis steps: From reference gene primer amplification, estimates of nucleated cell counts were derived. Assay used: immunoSEQ multiplex PCR; TCRdb lists only in-frame clones, some missing. That table supplies the V and J calls and clone size; D and trimming were determined from the DNA. Counted here are roughly 150,000 clones, more than 80% occurring once; the ten biggest clones make up approximately 3%. V was clipped by 4 bases and J by 4 bases, with 17 bases between them. Germline CDR1 reads SGHRS; CDR2 reads YFSETQ. The CDR3 spans 15 residues. This TCR derives from a man aged 55-75 years with acute or convalescent COVID-19. The chain is built from TRBV5-1 and TRBJ1-2, with a weak D call TRBD1 (5 bases). Specimen: peripheral blood. The CDR3 reads CASSVSRERGYGYTF. For the CDR3, the DNA is TGCGCCAGCAGCGTATCCCGGGAGAGGGGCTATGGCTACACCTTC.